This TCR beta chain was found in a study of cytomegalovirus exposure and HLA in healthy donors. Overall study results and limits: Reports showed the classifier diagnosing cytomegalovirus status with high specificity and sensitivity.

PCR employed 60 Vbeta and 13 Jbeta primers. How the authors handled the data: Per a later analysis, the number of unique TCR beta chains was about 78 million, of which around 9.9 million were shared. The assay was immunoSEQ multiplex PCR, and TCRdb's table has in-frame clones only and misses some. The V and J calls and clone size are taken from that table; D and trimming were inferred from the DNA. The data show some 150,000 clones, roughly 80% seen once. About this clone itself: Its antigen is undetermined. The junction differs from germline at one of its ends, possibly a read error.

Donors showed nominal health when sampled, although they likely had unrecorded immune exposures. The TCR was taken from a woman in her 30s in good health and CMV-seropositive. What was sequenced was PBMCs.

CDR3 DNA: TGTTCCAGCAGCTTACGGGGGGGGAACACCGGGGAGCTGTTTTTT. Translation gives CSSSLRGGNTGELFF. The V gene is TRBV7-9, the J gene TRBJ2-2, with 8 bases identical to TRBD2. Germline assignment: CDR1 SEHNR and CDR2 FQNEAQ (reference sequence). This CDR3 is 15 amino acids long.